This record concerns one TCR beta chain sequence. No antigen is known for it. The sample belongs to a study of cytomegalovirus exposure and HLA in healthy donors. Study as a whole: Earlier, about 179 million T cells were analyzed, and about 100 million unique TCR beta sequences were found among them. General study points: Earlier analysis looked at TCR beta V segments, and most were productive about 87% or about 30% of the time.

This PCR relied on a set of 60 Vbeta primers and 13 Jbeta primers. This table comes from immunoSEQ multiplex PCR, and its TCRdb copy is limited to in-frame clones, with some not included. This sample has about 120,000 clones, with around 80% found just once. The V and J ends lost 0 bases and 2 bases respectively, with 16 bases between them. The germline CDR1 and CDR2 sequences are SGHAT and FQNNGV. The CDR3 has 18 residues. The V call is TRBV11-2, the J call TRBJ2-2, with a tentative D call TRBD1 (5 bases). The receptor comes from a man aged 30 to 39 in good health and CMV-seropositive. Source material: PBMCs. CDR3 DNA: TGTGCCAGCAGCTTAGATCCAAGGGGATTGGGAAACACCGGGGAGCTGTTTTTT. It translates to CASSLDPRGLGNTGELFF. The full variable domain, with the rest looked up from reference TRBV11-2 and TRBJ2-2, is EAGVAQSPRYKIIEKRQSVAFWCNPISGHATLYWYQQILGQGPKLLIQFQNNGVVDDSQLPKDRFSAERLKGVDSTLKIQPAKLEDSAVYLCASSLDPRGLGNTGELFFGEGSRLTVL.